This TCR beta chain was recorded in a study of shared clonotypes between healthy human individuals. Assay execution proceeded at the deep level. Genomic DNA per cell subset filled all wells of several immunoSEQ plates. Profiled with immunoSEQ multiplex PCR; TCRdb holds only in-frame clones, not every one. This repertoire shows about 980,000 clones, 60% to 85% found once; its top ten account for approximately 1.5%. In regard to this clone: The antigen is undetermined.

Findings of the study overall: Clonotypes that were shared across a handful of donors made up roughly 5.2% of naive CD4 clonotypes.

This CDR3 is 14 amino acids long. Germline V lookup: CDR1 SGHRS, CDR2 YFSETQ. Trimming cost V 4 bases and J 4 bases; bases outside gene matches: 7. V usage is TRBV5-1 and J usage is TRBJ1-2; 7 positions agree with TRBD1. The sequenced sample consisted of memory CD4+ T cells sorted from blood. Stated subset: CD45RA-negative fraction. This clonotype originated in a man aged 18 to 35 in good health. The CDR3 DNA sequence: TGCGCCAGCAGCCAACAGGGGCTCGCCTATGGCTACACCTTC. Protein: CASSQQGLAYGYTF.